The following is a TCR beta chain sequence with its context. Its antigen is not identified. The authors made TCR beta libraries using UMI-labeled 5' RACE. No DNA is given; TCRdb re-called the 5' RACE reads and lists each CDR3 protein once. Recorded for this sample: approximately 5,500 distinct CDR3 sequences. In germline, CDR1 is LGHNA, CDR2 YNFKEQ. This CDR3 region has 16 residues. This sample is part of a study of human CD8 memory T cell subsets. The RNA's source was duplicate vials of approximately 150,000 sorted CD8+ T cells per subset. General observations from the study: Between stem-like memory and precursor exhausted T cell repertoires, overlap was minimal.

The TCR was taken from a human donor in good health. Sequenced input: CD8+ T cells from PBMCs. This chain joins TRBV4-2 and TRBJ2-5; the TCRdb call, TRBD2, lacks DNA for checking. The CDR3 spells CASSDRLAGGQETQYF.